A selection of T cell receptor beta chains follows, all from one sample in a study of cytomegalovirus exposure and HLA in healthy donors. The data were produced by immunoSEQ multiplex PCR, yet TCRdb's version contains in-frame clones alone and is incomplete. The sample has about 130,000 clones, roughly 82% seen once. Sequencing was carried out using PBMCs. The source is a man aged 50-59 years in good health and CMV-seronegative. CDR3s include the opening cysteine and the closing phenylalanine or tryptophan. A D gene is named only where the DNA matches it firmly. Clone size, where shown, is once, few, many, or a class for clones that have expanded.

TRBD1	TRBV6-4	TRBJ2-1	.	TGTGCCAGCAGTGAGGGACAGGGGGCGAATGAGCAGTTCTTC	CASSEGQGANEQFF
TRBD2	TRBV5-5	TRBJ2-5	.	TGTGCCAGCAGCTCCCCGGGACTAGGAACGGGAGAGACCCAGTACTTC	CASSSPGLGTGETQYF
TRBD1	TRBV27	TRBJ1-1	once	TGTGCCAGCACCACTTGGGCACCGGGACAGGGGAGCACTGAAGCTTTCTTT	CASTTWAPGQGSTEAFF
TRBD1	TRBV27	TRBJ2-7	.	TGTGCCAGCAGTTGGGGACAGGGTTACGAGCAGTACTTC	CASSWGQGYEQYF
TRBD2	TRBV19	TRBJ2-7	.	TGTGCCAGTAGTCCCCTAGCGGGGCCCTACGAGCAGTACTTC	CASSPLAGPYEQYF
.	TRBV6-1	TRBJ1-4	.	TGTGCCAGCATAGGAGGGCTAGGTACGCGGGAAAAACTGTTTTTT	CASIGGLGTREKLFF
.	TRBV4-2	TRBJ2-2	.	TGTGCCAGCAGCCAAGATCGGGGGGAGCTGTTTTTT	CASSQDRGELFF
TRBD1	TRBV5-4	TRBJ2-3	.	TGTGCCAGCAGCTTTAGGACAGGGTCAGGAGATACGCAGTATTTT	CASSFRTGSGDTQYF
.	TRBV9	TRBJ2-2	few	TGTGCCAGCAGCCAAAGGGGGGCTAGCGGAACCGGGGAGCTGTTTTTT	CASSQRGASGTGELFF
.	TRBV9	TRBJ2-3	.	TGTGCCAGCAGCGTAAGCGGTAGCACAGATACGCAGTATTTT	CASSVSGSTDTQYF
TRBD2	TRBV7-8	TRBJ2-3	.	TGTGCCAGCAGCTTCGGGGGGGCGAAGGCAGATACGCAGTATTTT	CASSFGGAKADTQYF
.	TRBV9	TRBJ2-1	.	TGTGCCAGCAGCACAACAGGACGTCAGACCTACAATGAGCAGTTCTTC	CASSTTGRQTYNEQFF
.	TRBV27	TRBJ1-6	.	TGTGCCAGCACCACCCTTGGGACACTTTTGGGTTCACCCCTCCACTTT	CASTTLGTLLGSPLHF
TRBD2	TRBV9	TRBJ2-1	.	TGTGCCAGCAGCATAACTAGCGGGGCTTACAATGAGCAGTTCTTC	CASSITSGAYNEQFF
.	TRBV4-2	TRBJ2-3	.	TGTGCCAGCAGCCAAGATAACAGTGCAGATACGCAGTATTTT	CASSQDNSADTQYF
TRBD1	TRBV19	TRBJ1-5	.	TGTGCCAGTAGTGACAGGGTACGTTCGCCCCAGCATTTT	CASSDRVRSPQHF
.	TRBV6-1	TRBJ1-3	few	TGTGCCAGCAGCGGTCGGGGCTCTGGAAACACCATATATTTT	CASSGRGSGNTIYF
.	TRBV18	TRBJ1-4	once	TGTGCCAGCTCACCCCGGCCAGGTAATGAAAAACTGTTTTTT	CASSPRPGNEKLFF
TRBD1	TRBV19	TRBJ2-3	.	TGTGCCAGTAGTTCTCGACAGGGGGGGACTAGCACAGATACGCAGTATTTT	CASSSRQGGTSTDTQYF
.	TRBV19	TRBJ2-7	.	TGTGCCAGTAGTCCTCGGGTGGACTCCTACGAGCAGTACTTC	CASSPRVDSYEQYF
.	TRBV5-1	TRBJ1-1	.	TGCGCCAGCAGCCTCTGGGGAGGCACTGAAGCTTTCTTT	CASSLWGGTEAFF
.	TRBV27	TRBJ2-1	.	TGTGCCAGCGCCGGCCGGGACAACTCCTACAATGAGCAGTTCTTC	CASAGRDNSYNEQFF
.	TRBV5-4	TRBJ2-7	few	TGTGCCAGCAGCTTGTATGGAGAGGCCTACGAGCAGTACTTC	CASSLYGEAYEQYF
.	TRBV10-1	TRBJ2-7	.	TGCGCCAGCAGTGAGTTCCCAGGGGCAAATGAGCAGTACTTC	CASSEFPGANEQYF
.	TRBV4-1	TRBJ2-7	.	TGCGCCAGCAGCCATTACGGACACCCCGAGCAGTACTTC	CASSHYGHPEQYF
.	TRBV11-2	TRBJ2-7	.	TGTGCCAGCAGCTCCCGGTATTACGAGCAGTACTTC	CASSSRYYEQYF
TRBD2	TRBV12-5	TRBJ2-3	.	TGTGCTAGTGGTTTGGCCCCGACTAGCGGGGGCCCCGCTAGCACAGATACGCAGTATTTT	CASGLAPTSGGPASTDTQYF
TRBD1	TRBV18	TRBJ2-4	.	TGTGCCAGCTCACCGGGACAGCCCAAAAACATTCAGTACTTC	CASSPGQPKNIQYF
.	TRBV30	TRBJ2-2	.	TGTGCCTGGAGTGCTGTCAGGGCCACCGGGGAGCTGTTTTTT	CAWSAVRATGELFF
TRBD1	TRBV19	TRBJ1-3	few	TGTGCCAGTAGCCGGACAGGTCTCAGCTCTGGAAACACCATATATTTT	CASSRTGLSSGNTIYF
.	TRBV2	TRBJ1-2	.	TGTGCCAGCAGTGATATTGGGGAGTCTAACTATGGCTACACCTTC	CASSDIGESNYGYTF
.	TRBV5-1	TRBJ2-5	.	TGCGCCAGCAGCTTGGTAACTGGAGAGACCCAGTACTTC	CASSLVTGETQYF